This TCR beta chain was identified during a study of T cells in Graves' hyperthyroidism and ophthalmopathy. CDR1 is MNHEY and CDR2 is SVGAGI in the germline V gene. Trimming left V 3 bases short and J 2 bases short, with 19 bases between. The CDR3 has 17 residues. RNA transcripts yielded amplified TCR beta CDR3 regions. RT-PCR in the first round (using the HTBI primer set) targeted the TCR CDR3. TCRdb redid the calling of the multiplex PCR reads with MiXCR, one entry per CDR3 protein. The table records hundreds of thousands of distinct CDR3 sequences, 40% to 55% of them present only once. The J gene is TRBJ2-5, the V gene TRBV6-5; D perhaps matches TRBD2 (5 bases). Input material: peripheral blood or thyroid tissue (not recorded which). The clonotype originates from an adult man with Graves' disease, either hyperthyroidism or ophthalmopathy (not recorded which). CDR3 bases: TGTGCCAGCAGTTATTCTACCCCGGGAACCAAACAAGAGACCCAGTACTTC. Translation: CASSYSTPGTKQETQYF.